This T cell receptor (beta chain) appears in the sequencing data of a study of T cell responses to AZD1222 COVID-19 vaccine. Study-level points and caveats: White British people made up most donors, females outnumbered males, and clonal diversity was possibly underestimated. Reportedly, nearly half of unique spike TCRs recognized epitopes outside B.1.351/B.1.1.7 mutations. CD4 TCRs linked to vaccination spanned spike, dominating at 160-218 and 743-854. Without day 14 samples, only post-peak T cell repertoires were studied.

This CDR3 comprises 16 residues. Germline CDR1 and CDR2: SGDLS and YYNGEE. V gave up 4 bases and J gave up 2 bases, with 17 bases separating them. TCRdb keeps only in-frame clones here, not all; method: immunoSEQ multiplex PCR. The sample has roughly 98,000 clones; just over 90% are singletons. Worth noting for this clone: Its specificity is not known.

The chain recombines TRBV9 with TRBJ2-3; TRBD1 or TRBD2 may be the D gene (7 bases each). This clonotype originated in an adult in good health. Sequenced here: peripheral blood, sampled on day 0 of AZD1222 vaccination. The CDR3 is CASSPRGGVYTDTQYF. In DNA, the CDR3 is TGTGCCAGCAGCCCCAGGGGGGGAGTATACACAGATACGCAGTATTTT.